These 23 T cell receptor beta chains were all obtained from the same sample, sequenced in a study of OX40 agonist ivuxolimab in advanced cancers. The table came from immunoSEQ multiplex PCR; TCRdb's copy has only in-frame clones and leaves some out. This repertoire shows over 60,000 clones, 85% found once; its top ten account for approximately 4%. This specimen was CD4+ or CD8+ T cells sorted from blood, taken in a trial of the OX40 agonist ivuxolimab. These receptors all stem from an adult with an advanced solid tumor such as melanoma, head and neck, liver or kidney cancer.

V gene TRBV19 combines with J gene TRBJ2-7; TRBD1 agrees at 9 bases. Germline-derived CDR1 and CDR2 are LNHDA and SQIVND (reference sequence). The V gene end was trimmed by 3 bases and the J gene end by 4 bases; junction bases not matched to a gene: 7. The CDR3 consists of 15 residues. The CDR3 DNA reads TGTGCCAGTAGTATCCCAGGACAGGGGTCTTACGAGCAGTACTTC. Protein sequence: CASSIPGQGSYEQYF.

The CDR3 loop is CASSQSLLGGSYNEQFF. The CDR3 region has the DNA TGTGCCAGCAGCCAATCTCTGTTGGGGGGGTCCTACAATGAGCAGTTCTTC. The rearrangement joins TRBV16 to TRBJ2-1; TRBD2 agrees at 7 bases. The CDR3 runs 17 residues. The V gene end was trimmed by 0 bases and the J gene end by 1 base; junction bases not matched to a gene: 6. Germline CDR1 reads KGHSY; CDR2 reads FQNENV.

V and J are TRBV7-8 and TRBJ1-1; D might be TRBD1 (5 bases). CDR3 length equals 15 residues. With 5 bases removed from V and 0 bases from J, the gap between germline ends came to 13 bases. The germline V gene has CDR1 SGHVS and CDR2 FQNEAQ. The CDR3 DNA reads TGTGCCAGCAGCCGGATAGCGGACATGAACACTGAAGCTTTCTTT. Its translation: CASSRIADMNTEAFF. Looking up the rest from reference TRBV7-8 and TRBJ1-1 gives the full variable domain: GAGVSQSPRYKVAKRGQDVALRCDPISGHVSLFWYQQALGQGPEFLTYFQNEAQLDKSGLPSDRFFAERPEGSVSTLKIQRTQQEDSAVYLCASSRIADMNTEAFFGQGTRLTVV.

The V call is TRBV6-1, the J call TRBJ1-2; 7 bases map to TRBD1. The CDR3 sequence is 13 residues long. V trimming: 7 bases; J trimming: 4 bases; junction bases outside the gene matches: 6. The germline V gene encodes CDR1 MNHNS and CDR2 SASEGT. CDR3 nucleotide sequence: TGTGCCAGCATTAAGGGGGCGGCCTATGGCTACACCTTC. Translation: CASIKGAAYGYTF.

The rearrangement uses TRBV6-1 and TRBJ2-7; perhaps TRBD1 as D (6 bases). Germline loops: CDR1 MNHNS, CDR2 SASEGT. V was cut by 3 bases and J by 4 bases, with 19 bases left in between. The CDR3 is 16 residues long. Here the CDR3 reads CASSDPPRGRGYEQYF. DNA for the CDR3: TGTGCCAGCAGTGATCCCCCCAGGGGAAGAGGATACGAGCAGTACTTC.

The V and J genes are TRBV18 and TRBJ2-5, with unresolved D. V lost 9 bases and J 3 bases, leaving 14 bases between the germline ends. Germline lookup yields CDR1 KGHSH and CDR2 LQKENI. This CDR3 is 13 amino acids long. The CDR3 DNA reads as TGTGCCAGTAAGAGGTATCGGGAAGAGACCCAGTACTTC. It yields the protein CASKRYREETQYF.

This clone was seen a single time. The V and J genes are TRBV2 and TRBJ2-2; TRBD1 matches at 8 bases. Unmatched junction bases numbered 2, after V lost 2 bases and J lost 6 bases. CDR1 SNHLY and CDR2 FYNNEI come from the germline V gene. The CDR3 spans 14 residues. Written as DNA, the CDR3 is TGTGCCAGCAGTGAAAAACAGGGGGCCGGGGAGCTGTTTTTT. Protein sequence: CASSEKQGAGELFF.

This chain uses TRBV6-6 with TRBJ2-7; D gene ambiguous. In germline, CDR1 is MNHNY, CDR2 SVGAGI (reference sequence). Trimming cost V 6 bases and J 2 bases, with 17 bases left between them. The CDR3 sequence is 15 residues long. Here the CDR3 reads CASSPTIPLTYEQYF. The CDR3 DNA reads as TGTGCCAGCAGCCCAACCATCCCTCTTACCTACGAGCAGTACTTC.

CDR3 DNA: TGTGCCAGCGCCTCGACAGGGGGCTACGAGCAGTACTTC. Amino acid sequence: CASASTGGYEQYF. V usage is TRBV2 and J usage is TRBJ2-7, with 9 bases lining up with TRBD1. V lost 8 bases, J lost 3 bases, and 5 bases stayed unmatched. The CDR3 loop spans 13 amino acids. From germline, CDR1 is SNHLY and CDR2 FYNNEI.

The chain is built from TRBV11-2 and TRBJ2-5; 11 positions match TRBD2. The CDR3 sequence is 14 residues long. Trimming took 5 bases from V and 5 from J; bases not matched to a gene: 4. Germline CDR1 SGHAT, CDR2 FQNNGV. CDR3 amino acids: CASSLAGGRETQYF. CDR3 coding DNA: TGTGCCAGCAGCCTAGCGGGGGGTAGGGAGACCCAGTACTTC.

This clone was observed a few times. The chain has TRBV29-1 and TRBJ1-1; D gene ambiguous. V lost 7 bases to trimming and J lost 1 base, with 13 bases between them. Germline loops: CDR1 SQVTM, CDR2 ANQGSEA. CDR3 length: 13 residues. The CDR3 loop reads CSATRGGNTEAFF. In DNA, the CDR3 is TGCAGCGCGACCCGAGGTGGGAACACTGAAGCTTTCTTT.

V usage is TRBV6-5 and J usage is TRBJ1-5, with D unclear. This CDR3 contains 13 residues. The V gene lost 6 bases and the J gene lost 6 bases, with 12 bases spanning the gap. Germline assignment: CDR1 MNHEY and CDR2 SVGAGI. The CDR3 region is CASSLQRSQPQHF. The DNA for the CDR3 is TGTGCCAGCAGCCTTCAGAGAAGTCAGCCCCAGCATTTT.

The rearrangement joins TRBV6-1 to TRBJ2-1; 8 bases align to TRBD1. J lost 4 bases, V lost 6 bases, and 8 bases had no gene match. Per germline, CDR1 MNHNS and CDR2 SASEGT. The CDR3 has 15 amino acids. CDR3 residues: CASSSGTGNYNEQFF. The CDR3 DNA follows: TGTGCCAGCAGCTCCGGGACAGGAAATTACAATGAGCAGTTCTTC.

V and J are TRBV10-2 and TRBJ2-3; D is uncertain. With 4 bases removed from V and 2 bases from J, the gap between germline ends came to 10 bases. This CDR3 is built from 14 residues. Germline CDR1 and CDR2: WSHSY and SAAADI. CDR3 sequence (DNA): TGCGCCAGCAGTGTAGATCGAACCACAGATACGCAGTATTTT. Protein product: CASSVDRTTDTQYF.

The V and J genes are TRBV11-2 and TRBJ2-1, with 9 bases identical to TRBD2. The CDR3 consists of 15 residues. Germline V gene lookup returns CDR1 SGHAT and CDR2 FQNNGV. V lost 1 base and J lost 7; bases outside the gene matches: 5. CDR3 residues: CASSLGTSAENEQFF. Here the CDR3 DNA reads TGTGCCAGCAGCTTAGGGACTAGCGCTGAAAATGAGCAGTTCTTC.

This clone has a handful of counts. This specimen includes other DNA sequences encoding the same CDR3. The chain recombines TRBV5-1 with TRBJ1-1; D uncertain. Trimming stripped 0 bases from V and 1 base from J, with 7 bases between. Germline assignment: CDR1 SGHRS and CDR2 YFSETQ. The CDR3 runs 14 residues. CDR3: CASSLGPGNTEAFF. DNA for the CDR3: TGCGCCAGCAGCTTGGGCCCGGGGAACACTGAAGCTTTCTTT.

The chain has TRBV29-1 and TRBJ1-1; no clear D gene. The CDR3 length is 11 residues. Germline-derived CDR1 and CDR2 are SQVTM and ANQGSEA. V lost 2 bases and J 7 bases, leaving 8 bases between the germline ends. In nucleotides, the CDR3 is TGCAGCGTTGAACGCGTAGATGAAGCTTTCTTT. The encoded protein is CSVERVDEAFF.

The chain is built from TRBV5-4 and TRBJ2-2; perhaps TRBD1 as D (5 bases). The germline gives CDR1 SGHNT, CDR2 YYREEE (reference sequence). Trimming left V 10 bases short and J 4 bases short, with 8 bases between. This CDR3 is 11 amino acids long. In nucleotides, the CDR3 is TGTGCCGTAAGGGGCACCGGGGAGCTGTTTTTT. This translates into CAVRGTGELFF.

V is TRBV6-5 and J is TRBJ1-2; 8 bases fit TRBD1. The ends lost 5 bases at V and 7 bases at J; junction bases unmatched: 3. Germline-derived CDR1 and CDR2 are MNHEY and SVGAGI. The CDR3 covers 12 residues. CDR3 loop: CASSTGQGGYTF. CDR3 DNA: TGTGCCAGCAGTACCGGACAGGGTGGCTACACCTTC.

The rearrangement joins TRBV27 to TRBJ2-7, with 9 bases identical to TRBD2. V lost 4 bases, J lost 1 base, and 11 bases stayed unmatched. The CDR3 runs 17 residues. From germline, CDR1 is MNHEY and CDR2 SMNVEV (reference sequence). The CDR3 reads CASSSLGGGAKSYEQYF. The CDR3 DNA reads as TGTGCCAGCAGTTCACTCGGCGGGGGGGCGAAATCCTACGAGCAGTACTTC.

This clone is judged medium-sized (0.01 to 0.1%). The chain has TRBV7-2 and TRBJ1-1; D remains unclear. The CDR3 length is 11 residues. Trimming took off 3 bases at V and 10 bases at J, with 9 bases between the two ends. Germline CDR1 and CDR2: SGHTA and FQGNSA. The CDR3, as DNA: TGTGCCAGCAGCTTCCTGGCAGGAGCTTTCTTT. Translating it yields CASSFLAGAFF.

This chain uses TRBV7-9 with TRBJ1-5, with a weak D call TRBD1 (6 bases). Germline V lookup: CDR1 SEHNR, CDR2 FQNEAQ (reference sequence). V was clipped by 2 bases and J by 5 bases, with 13 bases between them. The CDR3 sequence is 15 residues long. The CDR3 DNA sequence: TGTGCCAGCAGCTTAATAGGGGGACCGGATCAGCCCCAGCATTTT. Residues: CASSLIGGPDQPQHF.

The V gene is TRBV6-6, the J gene TRBJ2-5; tentatively, D is TRBD1 (5 bases). The last part of the DNA fits TRBJ2-7 better; the J call may be wrong. In germline, CDR1 is MNHNY, CDR2 SVGAGI (reference sequence). CDR3 size: 15 residues. The chain's CDR3 is CASSYSLGRTYEQYF. In DNA, the CDR3 is TGTGCCAGCAGTTACTCGTTGGGGCGCACCTACGAGCAGTACTTC.